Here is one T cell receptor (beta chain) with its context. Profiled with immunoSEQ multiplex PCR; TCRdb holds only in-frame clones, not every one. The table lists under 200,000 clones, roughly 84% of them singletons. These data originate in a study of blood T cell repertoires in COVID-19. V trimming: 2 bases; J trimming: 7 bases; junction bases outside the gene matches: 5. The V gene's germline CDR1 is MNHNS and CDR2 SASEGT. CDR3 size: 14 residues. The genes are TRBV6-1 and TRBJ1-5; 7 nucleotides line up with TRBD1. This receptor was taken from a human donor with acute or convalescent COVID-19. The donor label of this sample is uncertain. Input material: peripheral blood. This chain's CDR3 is CASSESGGMQPQHF. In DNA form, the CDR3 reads TGTGCCAGCAGTGAATCAGGGGGGATGCAGCCCCAGCATTTT.